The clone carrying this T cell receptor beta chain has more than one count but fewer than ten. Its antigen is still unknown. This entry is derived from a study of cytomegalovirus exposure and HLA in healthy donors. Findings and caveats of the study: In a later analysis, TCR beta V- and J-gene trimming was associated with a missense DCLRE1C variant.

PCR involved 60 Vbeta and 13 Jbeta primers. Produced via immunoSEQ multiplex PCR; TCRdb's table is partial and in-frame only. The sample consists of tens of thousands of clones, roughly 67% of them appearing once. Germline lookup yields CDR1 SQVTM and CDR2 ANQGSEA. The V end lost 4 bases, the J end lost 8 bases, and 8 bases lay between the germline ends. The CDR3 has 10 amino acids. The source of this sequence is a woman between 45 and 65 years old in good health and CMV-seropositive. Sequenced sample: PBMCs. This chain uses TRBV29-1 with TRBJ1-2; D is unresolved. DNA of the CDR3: TGCAGCGTTGGAGGGTACGGCTACACCTTC. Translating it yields CSVGGYGYTF.